This TCR beta chain was profiled in a study of shared clonotypes between healthy human individuals. Overall study findings and caveats: Richness estimates generally favored naive over memory subsets.

The V gene's germline CDR1 is SGHTA and CDR2 FQGNSA. The CDR3 consists of 15 residues. V dropped 5 bases and J dropped 4; count of bases not matched to a gene: 7. Every immunoSEQ plate was one replicate of a subset's evenly spread DNA. The repertoire was sequenced with immunoSEQ multiplex PCR; TCRdb's copy has only in-frame clones and lacks some. This table holds over a million clones, approximately 98.5% found once. Concerning this clone itself: Its target is not known.

V is TRBV7-2 and J is TRBJ2-2; TRBD1 aligns across 7 bases. The sample was naive CD4+ T cells sorted from blood. Subset described: CD45RA+ positively selected. The source of this sequence is a man in his thirties or forties in good health. The CDR3 loop is CASSPFPGGTGELFF. In nucleotides, the CDR3 is TGTGCCAGCAGCCCTTTCCCAGGGGGCACCGGGGAGCTGTTTTTT.